This T cell receptor beta chain was identified in a study of cytomegalovirus exposure and HLA in healthy donors. V shed 4 bases, J shed 4 bases, and the junction held 9 bases outside the gene matches. Germline lookup yields CDR1 MNHEY and CDR2 SVGAGI. The CDR3 covers 15 residues. Generated by immunoSEQ multiplex PCR, the TCRdb table keeps only in-frame clones and is missing some. The table shows about 97,000 clones, with just under 95% occurring only once. The chain is built from TRBV6-5 and TRBJ1-1; 7 bases align to TRBD1. This TCR was sampled from a woman between 18 and 30 years old in good health and CMV-seronegative. Sequenced sample: PBMCs. CDR3 loop: CASSSLQGRSTEAFF. CDR3 DNA: TGTGCCAGCAGTTCCCTACAGGGGAGAAGCACTGAAGCTTTCTTT.